The present entry profiles one T cell receptor (beta chain) with its context. The germline V and J ends were trimmed by 1 base and 4 bases, with 13 bases remaining between them. Germline V gene sequence: CDR1 SGHVS, CDR2 FQNEAQ. The CDR3 runs 16 residues. The sample originates from a study of cytomegalovirus exposure and HLA in healthy donors. Study information: According to later analysis, the same platform produced the roughly 120 validation and several hundred first-cohort repertoires.

Sequencing was performed with immunoSEQ multiplex PCR; in TCRdb, only in-frame clones are kept and a portion is missing. The sample comprises roughly 130,000 clones, less than 90% of which are singletons, and roughly 3% rests with the top ten. The receptor comes from a man younger than 35 in good health and CMV-seronegative. The sequenced material came from PBMCs. The chain has TRBV7-8 and TRBJ1-4; D is undetermined. CDR3 sequence (DNA): TGTGCCAGCAGCTTAGGTTTTTCAGGTTATAATGAAAAACTGTTTTTT. Its translation is CASSLGFSGYNEKLFF.